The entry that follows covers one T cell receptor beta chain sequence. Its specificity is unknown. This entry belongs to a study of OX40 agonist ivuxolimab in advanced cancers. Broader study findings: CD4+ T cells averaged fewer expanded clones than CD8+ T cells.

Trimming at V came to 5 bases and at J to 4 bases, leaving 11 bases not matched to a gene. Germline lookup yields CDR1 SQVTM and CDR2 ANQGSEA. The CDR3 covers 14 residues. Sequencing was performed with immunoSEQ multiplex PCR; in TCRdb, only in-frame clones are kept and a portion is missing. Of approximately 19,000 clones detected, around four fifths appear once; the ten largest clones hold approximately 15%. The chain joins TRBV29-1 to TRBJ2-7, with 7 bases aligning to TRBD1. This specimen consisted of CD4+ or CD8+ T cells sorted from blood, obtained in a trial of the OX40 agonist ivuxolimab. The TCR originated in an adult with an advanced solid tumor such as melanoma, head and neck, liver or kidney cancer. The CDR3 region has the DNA TGCAGCGTTTATGGTTCAGGGGGAGCATACGAGCAGTACTTC. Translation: CSVYGSGGAYEQYF.